Shown below are 25 T cell receptor beta chains from a single sample sequenced in a study of shared clonotypes between healthy human individuals (TCRdb year 2020). CD8 naive samples were CD45RO-negative cells positively selected for CCR7, giving a CD45RA+CCR7+ population that excluded TemRA cells. To prepare the library, the immunoSEQ multiplex PCR assay was applied. The immuneACCESS repertoire file appears here via TCRdb, limited to in-frame rearrangements. These files lack a portion of the clones; in checked studies, under half of the deficit traces to unresolved V genes, and the cause of the others is not known. Across this sample there are over 2 million clones, with about 95% seen only once. The ten largest make up about 1.1% of the sample. Sequencing used naive CD8+ T cells sorted from blood. The cell subset or site label, as the study defines it: CD45RA+CCR7+. Receptors were obtained from a man between 18 and 35 years old in good health.

The rearrangement links TRBV4-2 to TRBJ2-7, with 11 nucleotides matching TRBD2. Trimming cost V 0 bases and J 2 bases; bases outside gene matches: 9. Germline CDR1 reads LGHNA; CDR2 reads YNFKEQ. CDR3 length: 18 residues. The CDR3: CASSQESSGGVGAYEQYF. The CDR3 DNA is TGTGCCAGCAGCCAAGAAAGTAGCGGGGGGGTCGGTGCCTACGAGCAGTACTTC.

The chain joins TRBV27 to TRBJ2-3, with 7 bases lining up with TRBD2. This CDR3 is built from 15 residues. The trim removed 5 bases at V and 6 bases at J, leaving 11 bases unmatched. Germline V gives CDR1 MNHEY, CDR2 SMNVEV (reference sequence). The CDR3 coding sequence is TGTGCCAGCAGTCCGCTAGCGGACGTTCAGGATACGCAGTATTTT. This gives the protein CASSPLADVQDTQYF.

The J gene is TRBJ1-1, the V gene TRBV27; D is ambiguous. V was cut by 6 bases and J by 3 bases, with 17 bases left in between. The CDR3 consists of 15 residues. Germline CDR1 reads MNHEY; CDR2 reads SMNVEV (reference sequence). Written as DNA, the CDR3 is TGTGCCAGCAGCAAGCCCTCGAGGCCGGACACTGAAGCTTTCTTT. It is translated as CASSKPSRPDTEAFF.

The gene calls are TRBV30 and TRBJ1-1, with 8 bases matching TRBD1. This CDR3 comprises 13 residues. The V gene end was trimmed by 2 bases and the J gene end by 10 bases; junction bases not matched to a gene: 9. CDR1 GTSNPN and CDR2 SVGIG come from the germline V gene (reference sequence). CDR3 protein: CAWSPGQGGRAFF. The CDR3 DNA is TGTGCCTGGAGTCCCGGACAGGGCGGGAGAGCTTTCTTT.

The V and J genes are TRBV4-1 and TRBJ1-2; D may be TRBD1 (5 bases). Between the trimmed V and J ends, which lost 7 bases and 5 bases, there was a span of 20 bases. This CDR3 is built from 15 residues. CDR1 and CDR2 from the germline V gene are MGHRA and YSYEKL. The CDR3 protein is CASTPFDRVRYGYTF. As DNA, the CDR3 is TGCGCCAGCACCCCATTCGACAGAGTCCGTTATGGCTACACCTTC.

Remarks on this clone: Distinct nucleotide sequences in the sample also encode this CDR3. The chain recombines TRBV5-6 with TRBJ2-7; possibly TRBD1 or TRBD2 for D (5 bases each). The CDR3 extends over 12 amino acids. V shed 4 bases and J shed 6 bases, with 11 bases lying between them. CDR1 is SGHDT and CDR2 is YYEEEE in the germline V gene. CDR3 DNA: TGTGCCAGCAGCCTGGGGGTCGGCGAGCAGTACTTC. Protein sequence: CASSLGVGEQYF.

The chain recombines TRBV19 with TRBJ1-1, with TRBD1 as a possible D gene (6 bases). Germline V gene data show CDR1 as LNHDA and CDR2 as SQIVND (reference sequence). Trimming took 6 bases from V and 0 from J, leaving 8 bases between them. The CDR3 contains 13 residues. This chain's CDR3 is CASRGQLNTEAFF. DNA of the CDR3: TGTGCCAGTAGAGGACAGCTGAACACTGAAGCTTTCTTT.

The chain carries TRBV7-8 and TRBJ2-1; 8 bases fit TRBD2. This CDR3 has 14 residues. The trim removed 2 bases at V and 5 bases at J, leaving 2 bases unmatched. CDR1 and CDR2 (germline): SGHVS, FQNEAQ. The CDR3 spells CASSLLAGHNEQFF. CDR3 DNA: TGTGCCAGCAGCTTACTAGCGGGTCACAATGAGCAGTTCTTC.

The genes are TRBV6-5 and TRBJ2-2; TRBD2 is a possible D gene (6 bases). Germline loops: CDR1 MNHEY, CDR2 SVGAGI. The V and J ends lost 2 bases and 5 bases respectively, with 12 bases between them. The CDR3 loop spans 15 amino acids. This chain's CDR3 is CASSYVEGRTGELFF. DNA for the CDR3: TGTGCCAGCAGTTACGTCGAGGGGAGGACCGGGGAGCTGTTTTTT.

V and J are TRBV6-5 and TRBJ1-5; D is undetermined. Trimming stripped 2 bases from V and 6 bases from J, with 14 bases between. This CDR3 spans 15 amino acids. Looked up from germline, CDR1 is MNHEY and CDR2 is SVGAGI. The CDR3 loop reads CASSYGSGSGQPQHF. The CDR3 DNA reads as TGTGCCAGCAGTTACGGGTCGGGGAGCGGTCAGCCCCAGCATTTT.

The gene calls are TRBV9 and TRBJ2-7, with D perhaps being TRBD1 or TRBD2 (5 bases each). CDR1 is SGDLS, CDR2 YYNGEE, per germline. The CDR3 loop spans 15 amino acids. The V end was cut by 3 bases, the J end by 6 bases, with 19 bases between. The CDR3 DNA reads TGTGCCAGCAGCGGGGACGGGCAAATCTTCTCCGAGCAGTACTTC. Translation gives CASSGDGQIFSEQYF.

The chain couples TRBV5-1 to TRBJ2-3; the D is unclear. V gave up 4 bases and J gave up 2 bases, with 14 bases separating them. This CDR3 comprises 15 residues. Germline-derived CDR1 and CDR2 are SGHRS and YFSETQ. CDR3 sequence (DNA): TGCGCCAGCAGCCCCGACCATTTTGCCACAGATACGCAGTATTTT. Protein product: CASSPDHFATDTQYF.

This clone was seen just once. The chain is built from TRBV6-5 and TRBJ1-1; the match to TRBD1 covers 7 bases. V shed 5 bases and J 4 bases; nucleotides not matched to a gene: 10. The germline V gene has CDR1 MNHEY and CDR2 SVGAGI. The CDR3 is made up of 15 amino acids. The DNA for the CDR3 is TGTGCCAGCAGTACGGGACAGTCGATAGGCACTGAAGCTTTCTTT. Amino acid sequence: CASSTGQSIGTEAFF.

The V gene is TRBV19, the J gene TRBJ2-7; no reliable D call. Germline V gene data show CDR1 as LNHDA and CDR2 as SQIVND (reference sequence). The CDR3 contains 11 residues. V lost 5 bases, J lost 6 bases, and 8 bases lay in between. This chain's CDR3 is CASSSEIEQYF. As DNA, the CDR3 is TGTGCCAGTAGTTCGGAAATCGAGCAGTACTTC. Variable domain in full (rest from reference TRBV19 and TRBJ2-7): DGGITQSPKYLFRKEGQNVTLSCEQNLNHDAMYWYRQDPGQGLRLIYYSQIVNDFQKGDIAEGYSVSREKKESFPLTVTSAQKNPTAFYLCASSSEIEQYFGPGTRLTVT.

The rearrangement links TRBV4-1 to TRBJ2-5; D may be TRBD1 or TRBD2 (5 bases each). Per germline, CDR1 MGHRA and CDR2 YSYEKL. V gave up 0 bases and J gave up 4 bases, with 12 bases separating them. There are 15 residues in the CDR3. The CDR3 nucleotides are TGCGCCAGCAGCCAAGATATGGGACGGGGAGAGACCCAGTACTTC. It is translated as CASSQDMGRGETQYF.

The chain combines TRBV6-1 with TRBJ2-3; 7 bases fit TRBD1. Trimming at V came to 6 bases and at J to 5 bases, leaving 11 bases not matched to a gene. CDR1 and CDR2 (germline): MNHNS, SASEGT. The CDR3 extends over 15 amino acids. The CDR3 region is CASRETGFTRDTQYF. CDR3 in DNA: TGTGCCAGCAGGGAGACAGGGTTTACCAGAGATACGCAGTATTTT.

This clone appeared a few times. This chain uses TRBV30 with TRBJ2-5; 10 nucleotides line up with TRBD2. Looked up from germline, CDR1 is GTSNPN and CDR2 is SVGIG (reference sequence). CDR3 size: 14 residues. The V and J ends lost 4 bases and 4 bases, in that order; junction bases with no gene match: 6. CDR3 in amino acids: CAWKRTSGRETQYF. The CDR3 DNA follows: TGTGCCTGGAAAAGGACTAGCGGACGAGAGACCCAGTACTTC.

The V call is TRBV6-1, the J call TRBJ1-4; no reliable D call. The CDR3 is made up of 15 amino acids. The V gene's germline CDR1 is MNHNS and CDR2 SASEGT. Trimming pared 7 bases from V and 8 bases from J, leaving 20 bases between. The DNA of the CDR3 is TGTGCCAGCACCCCAGCCCCGGGTTTGAGGGAAAAACTGTTTTTT. It is translated as CASTPAPGLREKLFF.

In the case of this clone: In the same sample, other DNA sequences code for this CDR3. The chain has TRBV27 and TRBJ2-7, with D possibly TRBD2 on 6 matching bases. Germline V gene data show CDR1 as MNHEY and CDR2 as SMNVEV (reference sequence). Trimming shortened V by 3 bases and J by 1 base, and 7 bases separated the two germline ends. The length of the CDR3 is 13 residues. The CDR3 spells CASSFGGSYEQYF. The CDR3, as DNA: TGTGCCAGCAGTTTTGGAGGGTCCTACGAGCAGTACTTC.

The J gene is TRBJ2-5, the V gene TRBV15; maybe TRBD2 (5 bases). CDR1 and CDR2 from the germline V gene are LNHNV and YYDKDF (reference sequence). CDR3 length equals 15 residues. Trimming left V 0 bases short and J 4 bases short, with 12 bases between. CDR3 nucleotide sequence: TGTGCCACCAGCAGAGATCTAGGGAGCGGAGAGACCCAGTACTTC. As protein: CATSRDLGSGETQYF.

This clone was counted at least ten times. This sequence joins TRBV7-9 and TRBJ2-7, with unresolved D. The V and J ends lost 5 bases and 6 bases respectively, with 14 bases between them. The length of the CDR3 is 13 residues. CDR1 and CDR2 from the germline V gene are SEHNR and FQNEAQ (reference sequence). The DNA of the CDR3 is TGTGCCAGCAGCCCGAACCGAGGAGCCGAGCAGTACTTC. Its protein product is CASSPNRGAEQYF.

The gene calls are TRBV19 and TRBJ1-5; no firm D call. Germline values: CDR1 LNHDA, CDR2 SQIVND (reference sequence). Trimming removed 3 bases from V and 1 base from J, with 10 bases in between. The CDR3 runs to 15 residues. The chain's CDR3 is CASSMAERSNQPQHF. The CDR3 DNA sequence: TGTGCCAGTAGTATGGCAGAGCGAAGCAATCAGCCCCAGCATTTT.

The rearrangement joins TRBV5-6 to TRBJ2-5; D remains unclear. From germline, CDR1 is SGHDT and CDR2 YYEEEE. The CDR3 length is 14 residues. V was pared by 4 bases and J by 4 bases, with 14 bases between. The CDR3 nucleotides read TGTGCCAGCAGCGGGAACCTTGCCACAGAGACCCAGTACTTC. Translation gives CASSGNLATETQYF.

Of note for this clone: This specimen includes other DNA sequences encoding the same CDR3. This sequence joins TRBV28 and TRBJ1-3; TRBD1 aligns across 8 bases. Germline lookup yields CDR1 MDHEN and CDR2 SYDVKM. Trimming at V came to 3 bases and at J to 0 bases, leaving 4 bases not matched to a gene. The CDR3 covers 16 residues. This CDR3 reads CASSLDREGSGNTIYF. The CDR3 region has the DNA TGTGCCAGCAGTTTGGACAGGGAGGGCTCTGGAAACACCATATATTTT.

The chain carries TRBV2 and TRBJ2-3, with 8 bases that match TRBD1. The V and J ends lost 4 bases and 3 bases, in that order; junction bases with no gene match: 9. This CDR3 has 16 residues. CDR1 is SNHLY and CDR2 is FYNNEI in the germline V gene. In nucleotides, the CDR3 is TGTGCCAGCAGTGTCAGGACAGGGTTTATAACAGATACGCAGTATTTT. This encodes CASSVRTGFITDTQYF.